The 30 T cell receptor beta chains below all came from one sample that was sequenced in a study of tumor-infiltrating lymphocytes in primary liver carcinoma. Starting from around 500 ng of total RNA, TCR beta cDNA was produced with a primer in the constant region. Three nested multiplex PCR rounds of slightly modified ARM-PCR generated TCR beta libraries. The two initial PCR rounds, roughly 9 cycles each, used TRBV1-TRBV30 forward and C-beta reverse primers. Via MiXCR, TCRdb re-called the multiplex PCR reads, giving one row per CDR3 protein. The table includes roughly 78,000 distinct CDR3 sequences, around 75% detected once. Co-extracting RNA and DNA was done with roughly 18-32 mg of unsorted bulk tissue as input. The source material was liver tumor tissue from sampling region 4. Subset in this sample: tumor region T4, right-lateral pole. The receptors come from a woman aged 55-70 years with primary liver carcinoma and hepatitis B virus infection.

Notes on this clonotype: The junction does not match germline at one end; this may be a read error. This chain joins TRBV29-1 and TRBJ1-2; a weak D match, TRBD1 (5 bases). Germline V gene data show CDR1 as SQVTM and CDR2 as ANQGSEA. The CDR3 consists of 13 residues. CDR3 region: CIVRAGKNYGYTF. CDR3 sequence (DNA): TGCATCGTTAGGGCAGGGAAGAACTATGGCTACACCTTC.

This chain connects TRBV21-1 to TRBJ1-5. TRBV21-1 is given as a pseudogene. The CDR3 covers 18 residues. The CDR3 spells CASSKQALSGFSNQPHHF. CDR3 nucleotide sequence: TGTGCCAGCAGCAAACAAGCCTTGTCTGGCTTTAGCAATCAGCCCCATCATTTT.

Of note for this clonotype: A clone one base away is much larger, so this may be a read error. V usage is TRBV5-1 and J usage is TRBJ1-5; D possibly corresponds to TRBD1 (6 bases). The V and J ends lost 1 base and 0 bases respectively, with 8 bases between them. The CDR3 spans 15 residues. CDR1 is SGHRS and CDR2 is YFSETQ in the germline V gene. Here the CDR3 DNA reads TGCGCCAGCAGCTTGTACAGGGATAGCAATCAGCCCCAGCATTTT. This sequence encodes CASSLYRDSNQPQHF.

In DNA form, the CDR3 reads TGTGCCAGCAGCTTAGGGGAATCACAGAACACTGAAGCTTTCTTT. The encoded protein is CASSLGESQNTEAFF. The chain couples TRBV7-9 to TRBJ1-1; D unclear. V was pared by 1 base and J by 1 base, with 10 bases between. The CDR3 length is 15 residues. Germline lookup yields CDR1 SEHNR and CDR2 FQNEAQ (reference sequence).

Note on this clonotype: An end of the junction differs from the germline gene, which may be a read error. V gene TRBV7-8 combines with J gene TRBJ2-2; 14 positions agree with TRBD2. The CDR3 has 19 amino acids. Germline CDR1 reads SGHVS; CDR2 reads FQNEAQ. The CDR3 DNA follows: TGTGCCAGCAGCTGGGGGAGGGGACTAGCGGGAGAGAAGACCGAGGAGCTGTTTTTT. Its translation is CASSWGRGLAGEKTEELFF.

Turning to this clonotype: Relative to the germline gene, one junction end is altered; a read error may explain this. This chain connects TRBV5-1 to TRBJ2-1; TRBD1 is a possible D gene (6 bases). This CDR3 contains 23 residues. Germline-derived CDR1 and CDR2 are SGHRS and YFSETQ. For the CDR3, the DNA is TGCGCTAGCACCCTAACTTACGTGGTGGTGTCGAGCCGTAGGGACACGATTTACAATGAGCAGTTCTTC. Amino acid sequence: CASTLTYVVVSSRRDTIYNEQFF.

As regards this clonotype: One junction end disagrees with the germline gene, perhaps due to a read error. The V and J genes are TRBV6-1 and TRBJ2-7; TRBD1 is a possible D gene (5 bases). The CDR3 contains 16 residues. Per germline, CDR1 MNHNS and CDR2 SASEGT. CDR3 nucleotides: TGTGCCAGCAGTGAAGAAGATGCTAGGGGCTACTACGGGCAGTACTTC. Its translation: CASSEEDARGYYGQYF.

As for this clonotype: The junction does not match germline at one end; this may be a read error. The chain has TRBV6-1 and TRBJ2-2; 8 bases align to TRBD1. The CDR3 contains 14 residues. The germline gives CDR1 MNHNS, CDR2 SASEGT. The CDR3 DNA sequence: TGTGCCGGCAGGCGGGACAGGAACACCGGGGAGCCGTTTTTT. It encodes CAGRRDRNTGEPFF.

The genes are TRBV29-1 and TRBJ2-3; possible D gene TRBD1, 5 bases. Germline CDR1 reads SQVTM; CDR2 reads ANQGSEA. The CDR3 has 10 amino acids. The V gene lost 8 bases and the J gene lost 8 bases, with 11 bases spanning the gap. CDR3 sequence reads: CSTGRGTQYF. Written as DNA, the CDR3 is TGCAGCACTGGTAGGGGTACGCAGTATTTT.

In nucleotides, the CDR3 is TGTGCCAGCAGCCCCTCTGGAGATGTACAGTATTTT. Its translation: CASSPSGDVQYF. The chain employs TRBV11-2 and TRBJ2-3; D unclear. The germline CDR1 and CDR2 sequences are SGHAT and FQNNGV. This CDR3 spans 12 amino acids. Trimming shortened V by 5 bases and J by 12 bases, and 15 bases separated the two germline ends.

The chain joins TRBV7-6 to TRBJ2-3, with D hard to call. V lost 2 bases and J lost 5, with 8 bases in between. The CDR3 has 13 amino acids. CDR1 is SGHVS and CDR2 is FNYEAQ in the germline V gene. As DNA, the CDR3 is TGTGCCAGCAGCTTACTAGAGTTAGATACGCAGTATTTT. Its translation is CASSLLELDTQYF. Complete variable domain (other parts from reference TRBV7-6 and TRBJ2-3): GAGVSQSPRYKVTKRGQDVALRCDPISGHVSLYWYRQALGQGPEFLTYFNYEAQQDKSGLPNDRFSAERPEGSISTLTIQRTEQRDSAMYRCASSLLELDTQYFGPGTRLTVL.

For this clonotype: One end of the junction is discordant with germline, which a read error may explain. The chain is built from TRBV30 and TRBJ2-7, with D perhaps TRBD2 (5 bases). Germline loops: CDR1 GTSNPN, CDR2 SVGIG (reference sequence). The CDR3 runs 13 residues. The CDR3 bases are TGTGCCTGGAGGCGGTGGGGAGTCAAAGAGCAGTATTTC. This sequence encodes CAWRRWGVKEQYF.

Concerning this clonotype itself: Mismatch with germline at one junction end may stem from a read error. The gene calls are TRBV6-5 and TRBJ2-1; D not resolved. Germline V gene data show CDR1 as MNHEY and CDR2 as SVGAGI. CDR3 length: 14 residues. The CDR3 loop reads CASSYESSYNGQLF. CDR3 sequence (DNA): TGTGCCAGCAGTTATGAGAGCTCCTACAATGGGCAGCTCTTC.

This clonotype appeared a single time. This is likely a read error, given that the CDR3 carries no conserved phenylalanine or tryptophan at its end. The rearrangement uses TRBV12-3 or TRBV12-4 and TRBJ1-1, with 8 bases matching TRBD1. V was pared by 5 bases and J by 7 bases, with 6 bases of the junction left unmatched. The CDR3 extends over 13 amino acids. The CDR3 DNA sequence: TGTGCCAGCAGTCCCCGGACAGGGATTGAAGCTTTCCTT. It specifies CASSPRTGIEAFL.

On this clonotype itself: A clone one base away is much larger, so this may be a read error. The genes are TRBV7-8 and TRBJ2-2, with D possibly TRBD1 on 6 matching bases. CDR3 length: 16 amino acids. CDR1 and CDR2 from the germline V gene are SGHVS and FQNEAQ. V shed 6 bases and J shed 4 bases, with 18 bases lying between them. The CDR3 DNA reads TGTGCCAGCAGACACGTCACAGGGTGGGGCACCGGGGAGCTGTTTTTT. Its protein is CASRHVTGWGTGELFF.

This clonotype was seen many times. V gene TRBV28 combines with J gene TRBJ2-3, with TRBD2 matching 11 bases. J lost 0 bases, V lost 5 bases, and 4 bases had no gene match. This CDR3 has 16 residues. In germline, CDR1 is MDHEN, CDR2 SYDVKM. In DNA form, the CDR3 reads TGTGCCAGCAGTGTTCGACTAGCGGGAAGCACAGATACGCAGTATTTT. It translates to CASSVRLAGSTDTQYF.

About this clonotype: As the CDR3 is not closed by the conserved phenylalanine or tryptophan, this likely results from a read error. The V call is TRBV4-2, the J call TRBJ1-3, with TRBD1 matching over 7 bases. CDR1 and CDR2 (germline): LGHNA, YNFKEQ. This CDR3 region has 17 residues. CDR3 in amino acids: CASSQYGGGFTGNAIYL. CDR3 DNA: TGTGCCAGCAGCCAATATGGAGGGGGCTTTACCGGAAACGCCATATATCTT.

Details on this clonotype: Here the CDR3 omits its conserved ending phenylalanine or tryptophan, so a read error is the likely source. The chain links TRBV11-3 to TRBJ2-1; D possibly matches TRBD1 or TRBD2 (6 bases each). The CDR3 is 13 amino acids. Germline assignment: CDR1 SGHNT and CDR2 YENEEA. In nucleotides, the CDR3 is TGTGCCAGCAGTCCCGGGGGCTACAATAAGCAGTTCATC. Translation: CASSPGGYNKQFI.

In regard to this clonotype: An end of the junction does not agree with germline; a read error may underlie this. This rearrangement joins TRBV12-3 or TRBV12-4 to TRBJ2-2; D is possibly TRBD1 or TRBD2 (5 bases each). The CDR3 has 14 amino acids. CDR3 nucleotide sequence: TGTGCCAGCAGTTTAACCGCGGACACCGGGGAGCTGTATTTT. This codes for CASSLTADTGELYF.

In regard to this clonotype: A read error may produce the germline difference seen at one junction end. This chain joins TRBV6-5 and TRBJ2-7, with a weak D call TRBD2 (6 bases). Germline CDR1 is MNHEY and CDR2 is SVGAGI. This CDR3 comprises 16 residues. The CDR3 protein is CAGSYRGASARGEQCF. CDR3 DNA: TGTGCCGGCAGTTACCGAGGGGCTAGCGCCCGGGGCGAGCAGTGCTTC.

The chain recombines TRBV5-4 with TRBJ2-6, with 9 bases fitting TRBD1. After removal of 4 bases from V and 6 bases from J, the junction contained 14 bases not matched to a gene. The germline gives CDR1 SGHNT, CDR2 YYREEE (reference sequence). The CDR3 is 18 amino acids. In DNA form, the CDR3 reads TGTGCCAGCAGCCTGAAGATCGGGACAGGGACCGAGGCCAACGTCCTGACTTTC. This sequence encodes CASSLKIGTGTEANVLTF. The full variable domain, its missing parts supplied by reference TRBV5-4 and TRBJ2-6, is ETGVTQSPTHLIKTRGQQVTLRCSSQSGHNTVSWYQQALGQGPQFIFQYYREEENGRGNFPPRFSGLQFPNYSSELNVNALELDDSALYLCASSLKIGTGTEANVLTFGAGSRLTVL.

The chain combines TRBV7-9 with TRBJ1-5, with 12 nucleotides matching TRBD1. The germline CDR1 and CDR2 sequences are SEHNR and FQNEAQ (reference sequence). The CDR3 covers 17 residues. The trim removed 3 bases at V and 2 bases at J, leaving 5 bases unmatched. The CDR3 DNA sequence: TGTGCCAGCAGCTTGGGACAGGGGGCGATGGGCAATCAGCCCCAGCATTTT. Translated: CASSLGQGAMGNQPQHF.

To note about this clonotype: One end of the junction does not line up with germline, which may come from a read error. The CDR3 nucleotides read TGTGCCAGCAGGCCCTCTACGACTAGCAGAGATGCGCAGTATTTT. Its translation is CASRPSTTSRDAQYF. This chain links TRBV11-2 with TRBJ2-3, with 7 bases that match TRBD2. From germline, CDR1 is SGHAT and CDR2 FQNNGV. The CDR3 is 15 residues long.

With respect to this clonotype: This likely comes from a read error, as the CDR3 has no conserved phenylalanine or tryptophan at its end. The chain couples TRBV11-2 to TRBJ2-1, with 9 bases aligning to TRBD1. The junction had 17 bases not matched to a gene; V was cut back by 2 bases and J by 12 bases. CDR1 SGHAT and CDR2 FQNNGV come from the germline V gene. This CDR3 is built from 17 residues. The CDR3 here is CASSLTHGQGYRDGQFL. The CDR3 DNA reads TGTGCCAGCAGCTTAACCCACGGACAGGGGTACAGGGATGGGCAGTTCTTA.

This clonotype was detected ten times or more. This chain connects TRBV28 to TRBJ2-1, with 10 bases aligning to TRBD2. Trimming removed 2 bases from V and 9 bases from J; junction bases left unmatched: 7. This CDR3 contains 15 residues. CDR1 and CDR2 (germline): MDHEN, SYDVKM. In DNA, the CDR3 is TGTGCCAGCAGTTTAAGGTCTAGCGGGAGCACTGAGCAGTTCTTC. Translated, it gives CASSLRSSGSTEQFF.

This clonotype was detected ten times or more. This chain uses TRBV6-1 with TRBJ2-3; TRBD2 matches at 11 bases. Germline CDR1 and CDR2: MNHNS and SASEGT. V was pared by 6 bases and J by 6 bases, with 8 bases of the junction left unmatched. This CDR3 is built from 15 residues. CDR3 nucleotide sequence: TGTGCCAGCAGGACCTTAGCGGGAGGGGCGGATACGCAGTATTTT. Translation: CASRTLAGGADTQYF.

The CDR3 region is CASSLVANYGYTF. The DNA of the CDR3 is TGTGCCAGCAGTTTAGTTGCTAACTATGGCTACACCTTC. The chain has TRBV12-3 or TRBV12-4 and TRBJ1-2; unclear D gene. This CDR3 has 13 amino acids. V lost 1 base to trimming and J lost 0 bases, with 3 bases between them.

This rearrangement joins TRBV7-9 to TRBJ2-7; 8 bases align to TRBD1. The CDR3 consists of 16 residues. Trimming removed 10 bases from V and 3 bases from J; junction bases left unmatched: 17. Germline V gene lookup returns CDR1 SEHNR and CDR2 FQNEAQ (reference sequence). The DNA for the CDR3 is TGTGCCAACAGGCCCTGGGACCAGGGGGCGGACTACGAGCAGTACTTC. This translates into CANRPWDQGADYEQYF.

The V gene is TRBV28, the J gene TRBJ2-3; D perhaps matches TRBD2 (6 bases). The CDR3 loop spans 16 amino acids. Germline values: CDR1 MDHEN, CDR2 SYDVKM. V was trimmed by 5 bases and J by 2 bases, leaving 17 bases between them. CDR3 sequence: CASSVPGLGFTDTQYF. The CDR3 nucleotides read TGTGCCAGCAGTGTTCCGGGACTTGGTTTCACAGATACGCAGTATTTT.

V gene TRBV25-1 combines with J gene TRBJ1-2, with 7 nucleotides matching TRBD1. Germline V lookup: CDR1 MGHDK, CDR2 SYGVNS. Trimming removed 6 bases from V and 8 bases from J; junction bases left unmatched: 9. This CDR3 has 13 amino acids. The CDR3 protein is CASRGRQGGGYTF. CDR3 coding DNA: TGTGCCAGCAGAGGTAGACAGGGCGGCGGCTACACCTTC.